A selection of T cell receptor beta chains follows, all from one sample in a study of blood T cell repertoires in COVID-19. Assay: immunoSEQ multiplex PCR; the TCRdb copy retains only in-frame clones and omits some. The table shows approximately 5,100 clones, with over 75% occurring only once. Specimen: peripheral blood. Receptor source: a man between 65 and 85 years old with active COVID-19. The CDR3 runs from the conserved cysteine through the conserved F or W. D genes are given only for firm matches. A clone size is listed for some rows: how often the clone was seen (once, few, many), or a class if it is expanded.

D gene: NA; V gene: TRBV5-1; clone size: NA; J gene: TRBJ2-1; CDR3 length: 15; CDR3 protein: CASSLAGGETNEQFF; CDR3 DNA: TGCGCCAGCAGCTTGGCTGGAGGGGAAACAAATGAGCAGTTCTTC
D gene: NA; V gene: TRBV19; clone size: NA; J gene: TRBJ2-1; CDR3 length: 18; CDR3 protein: CASSQFLGQGRGGNEQFF; CDR3 DNA: TGTGCCAGTAGTCAATTCTTGGGACAGGGCCGCGGGGGGAATGAGCAGTTCTTC
D gene: NA; V gene: TRBV24-1; clone size: NA; J gene: TRBJ2-2; CDR3 length: 12; CDR3 protein: CATSQEAGELFF; CDR3 DNA: TGTGCCACCAGCCAGGAGGCCGGGGAGCTGTTTTTT
D gene: NA; V gene: TRBV12-3/TRBV12-4; clone size: NA; J gene: TRBJ2-5; CDR3 length: 12; CDR3 protein: CASTSRQETQYF; CDR3 DNA: TGTGCCAGCACCTCTCGGCAAGAGACCCAGTACTTC
D gene: NA; V gene: TRBV4-3; clone size: NA; J gene: TRBJ2-4; CDR3 length: 17; CDR3 protein: CASSQEIFRGPKNIQYF; CDR3 DNA: TGCGCCAGCAGCCAAGAGATTTTTCGAGGTCCCAAAAACATTCAGTACTTC
D gene: NA; V gene: TRBV5-1; clone size: NA; J gene: TRBJ2-7; CDR3 length: 15; CDR3 protein: CASSAPTSLPYEQYF; CDR3 DNA: TGCGCCAGCAGCGCCCCGACTAGTTTGCCCTACGAGCAGTACTTC
D gene: TRBD2; V gene: TRBV3-1/TRBV3-2; clone size: few; J gene: TRBJ2-3; CDR3 length: 14; CDR3 protein: CASSLGLGSDTQYF; CDR3 DNA: TGTGCCAGCAGCCTTGGACTAGGCTCAGATACGCAGTATTTT
D gene: NA; V gene: TRBV2; clone size: NA; J gene: TRBJ2-5; CDR3 length: 14; CDR3 protein: CATGPGQTGVPSYF; CDR3 DNA: TGTGCCACCGGCCCCGGACAGACGGGTGTACCATCGTACTTC
D gene: NA; V gene: TRBV6-5; clone size: NA; J gene: TRBJ1-1; CDR3 length: 14; CDR3 protein: CASRPPGRDTEAFF; CDR3 DNA: TGTGCCAGCAGGCCCCCAGGGAGGGACACTGAAGCTTTCTTT
D gene: NA; V gene: TRBV28; clone size: few; J gene: TRBJ1-5; CDR3 length: 15; CDR3 protein: CASSLTGGYDQPQHF; CDR3 DNA: TGTGCCAGCAGTTTAACGGGAGGTTACGATCAGCCCCAGCATTTT
D gene: NA; V gene: TRBV6-5; clone size: NA; J gene: TRBJ2-1; CDR3 length: 11; CDR3 protein: CASSQYNEQFF; CDR3 DNA: TGTGCCAGCAGTCAATACAATGAGCAGTTCTTC
D gene: NA; V gene: TRBV6-1; clone size: NA; J gene: TRBJ1-6; CDR3 length: 15; CDR3 protein: CASSEDTGYPSPLHF; CDR3 DNA: TGTGCCAGCAGTGAAGACACAGGGTATCCTTCACCCCTCCACTTT
D gene: NA; V gene: TRBV18; clone size: NA; J gene: TRBJ2-7; CDR3 length: 14; CDR3 protein: CASSRLRDSYEQYF; CDR3 DNA: TGTGCCAGCTCACGCCTCAGGGACTCCTACGAGCAGTACTTC
D gene: NA; V gene: TRBV5-5; clone size: once; J gene: TRBJ2-5; CDR3 length: 14; CDR3 protein: CASSETTSGLTQYF; CDR3 DNA: TGTGCCAGCAGCGAGACCACCTCAGGTTTGACCCAGTACTTC
D gene: NA; V gene: TRBV6-1; clone size: NA; J gene: TRBJ2-7; CDR3 length: 15; CDR3 protein: CASSEGRQVPYEQYF; CDR3 DNA: TGTGCCAGCAGTGAGGGAAGACAGGTTCCCTACGAGCAGTACTTC
D gene: NA; V gene: TRBV19; clone size: NA; J gene: TRBJ2-2; CDR3 length: 15; CDR3 protein: CASKRGQTNTGELFF; CDR3 DNA: TGTGCCAGTAAGAGAGGCCAGACGAACACCGGGGAGCTGTTTTTT
D gene: NA; V gene: TRBV27; clone size: NA; J gene: TRBJ1-5; CDR3 length: 17; CDR3 protein: CASSPYEQGGGNQPQHF; CDR3 DNA: TGTGCCAGCAGTCCGTACGAGCAGGGAGGAGGTAATCAGCCCCAGCATTTT
D gene: TRBD2; V gene: TRBV20-1; clone size: NA; J gene: TRBJ2-3; CDR3 length: 17; CDR3 protein: CSASGGRVLVGTDTQYF; CDR3 DNA: TGCAGTGCTAGTGGAGGGAGGGTACTAGTGGGCACAGATACGCAGTATTTT
D gene: NA; V gene: TRBV6-6; clone size: NA; J gene: TRBJ1-3; CDR3 length: 15; CDR3 protein: CASSYSSFSGNTIYF; CDR3 DNA: TGTGCCAGCAGTTACTCGAGTTTCTCTGGAAACACCATATATTTT
D gene: NA; V gene: TRBV5-4; clone size: NA; J gene: TRBJ1-2; CDR3 length: 14; CDR3 protein: CASTHRVEAYGYTF; CDR3 DNA: TGTGCCAGCACCCACAGGGTAGAGGCGTATGGCTACACCTTC
D gene: NA; V gene: TRBV5-1; clone size: NA; J gene: TRBJ2-2; CDR3 length: 15; CDR3 protein: CASSLQPSDTGELFF; CDR3 DNA: TGCGCCAGCAGCTTACAGCCTAGCGACACCGGGGAGCTGTTTTTT
D gene: TRBD1; V gene: TRBV27; clone size: medium-sized; J gene: TRBJ2-7; CDR3 length: 17; CDR3 protein: CASTRTPATGASYEQYF; CDR3 DNA: TGTGCCAGCACTCGTACACCCGCGACAGGGGCTTCCTACGAGCAGTACTTC
D gene: TRBD2; V gene: TRBV13; clone size: NA; J gene: TRBJ2-2; CDR3 length: 19; CDR3 protein: CASSLAHSSGGMNTGELFF; CDR3 DNA: TGTGCCAGCAGCTTAGCCCATTCTAGCGGGGGGATGAACACCGGGGAGCTGTTTTTT
D gene: NA; V gene: TRBV30; clone size: NA; J gene: TRBJ1-5; CDR3 length: 14; CDR3 protein: CAWSVDRSYQPQHF; CDR3 DNA: TGTGCCTGGAGTGTGGACAGAAGTTATCAGCCCCAGCATTTT
D gene: NA; V gene: TRBV15; clone size: NA; J gene: TRBJ1-3; CDR3 length: 17; CDR3 protein: CATSTSALTHSGNTIYF; CDR3 DNA: TGTGCCACCAGCACATCAGCGTTAACCCACTCTGGAAACACCATATATTTT
D gene: TRBD1; V gene: TRBV7-9; clone size: NA; J gene: TRBJ1-5; CDR3 length: 16; CDR3 protein: CASSPSATGGWQPQHF; CDR3 DNA: TGTGCCAGCAGCCCCAGTGCGACAGGGGGATGGCAGCCCCAGCATTTT
D gene: NA; V gene: TRBV19; clone size: NA; J gene: TRBJ2-3; CDR3 length: 15; CDR3 protein: CASIDGASHGDTQYF; CDR3 DNA: TGTGCCAGTATTGACGGAGCTAGCCACGGAGATACGCAGTATTTT
D gene: TRBD1; V gene: TRBV2; clone size: NA; J gene: TRBJ2-7; CDR3 length: 14; CDR3 protein: CASSPGTGLYEQYF; CDR3 DNA: TGTGCCAGCAGCCCCGGGACAGGTCTGTACGAGCAGTACTTC
D gene: NA; V gene: TRBV28; clone size: NA; J gene: TRBJ2-7; CDR3 length: 14; CDR3 protein: CASSEGTTLYEQYF; CDR3 DNA: TGTGCCAGCTCGGAGGGGACCACTCTCTACGAGCAGTACTTC
D gene: NA; V gene: TRBV3-1/TRBV3-2; clone size: NA; J gene: TRBJ2-4; CDR3 length: 14; CDR3 protein: CASSQPRGGNIQYF; CDR3 DNA: TGTGCCAGCAGCCAACCCAGGGGCGGGAACATTCAGTACTTC
D gene: NA; V gene: TRBV5-8; clone size: NA; J gene: TRBJ1-4; CDR3 length: 15; CDR3 protein: CASSPPMESNEKLFF; CDR3 DNA: TGTGCCAGCAGCCCACCAATGGAGTCTAATGAAAAACTGTTTTTT
D gene: NA; V gene: TRBV6-5; clone size: NA; J gene: TRBJ2-7; CDR3 length: 12; CDR3 protein: CASSQQHYEQYF; CDR3 DNA: TGTGCCAGCAGTCAACAGCACTACGAGCAGTACTTC
D gene: TRBD2; V gene: TRBV5-1; clone size: medium-sized; J gene: TRBJ2-1; CDR3 length: 17; CDR3 protein: CASSLNVGGSSYNEQFF; CDR3 DNA: TGCGCCAGCAGCTTGAACGTCGGGGGGAGCTCCTACAATGAGCAGTTCTTC
D gene: NA; V gene: TRBV10-3; clone size: NA; J gene: TRBJ1-1; CDR3 length: 12; CDR3 protein: CAISYGGTEAFF; CDR3 DNA: TGTGCCATCAGTTACGGGGGCACTGAAGCTTTCTTT
D gene: NA; V gene: TRBV12-3/TRBV12-4; clone size: NA; J gene: TRBJ1-1; CDR3 length: 12; CDR3 protein: CAAFRSGTEAFF; CDR3 DNA: TGTGCGGCTTTCAGGTCCGGTACTGAAGCTTTCTTT
D gene: NA; V gene: TRBV27; clone size: NA; J gene: TRBJ2-4; CDR3 length: 17; CDR3 protein: CASSFYYSQGSKNIQYF; CDR3 DNA: TGTGCCAGCAGTTTTTACTATTCACAGGGATCCAAAAACATTCAGTACTTC
D gene: NA; V gene: TRBV27; clone size: NA; J gene: TRBJ1-5; CDR3 length: 13; CDR3 protein: CASSLSSTQPQHF; CDR3 DNA: TGTGCCAGCAGTTTATCGAGTACCCAGCCCCAGCATTTT
D gene: NA; V gene: TRBV7-9; clone size: NA; J gene: TRBJ2-7; CDR3 length: 13; CDR3 protein: CASRSTGAYEQYF; CDR3 DNA: TGTGCCAGCAGATCGACGGGAGCCTACGAGCAGTACTTC
D gene: TRBD2; V gene: TRBV19; clone size: NA; J gene: TRBJ2-2; CDR3 length: 16; CDR3 protein: CASANMGRGNTGELFF; CDR3 DNA: TGTGCCAGCGCCAATATGGGGAGGGGGAACACCGGGGAGCTGTTTTTT
D gene: TRBD1; V gene: TRBV6-1; clone size: NA; J gene: TRBJ1-1; CDR3 length: 16; CDR3 protein: CASSALTGTVNTEAFF; CDR3 DNA: TGTGCCAGCAGTGCCTTGACCGGGACAGTGAACACTGAAGCTTTCTTT
D gene: NA; V gene: TRBV5-1; clone size: NA; J gene: TRBJ2-1; CDR3 length: 16; CDR3 protein: CASSLGDGVSYNEQFF; CDR3 DNA: TGCGCCAGCAGCTTGGGTGACGGAGTCTCCTACAATGAGCAGTTCTTC
D gene: NA; V gene: TRBV10-2; clone size: NA; J gene: TRBJ2-1; CDR3 length: 16; CDR3 protein: CASSESGRVTYNEQFF; CDR3 DNA: TGCGCCAGCAGTGAGTCAGGCAGGGTTACCTACAATGAGCAGTTCTTC
D gene: TRBD1; V gene: TRBV30; clone size: NA; J gene: TRBJ1-1; CDR3 length: 13; CDR3 protein: CAWRRQGITEAFF; CDR3 DNA: TGTGCCTGGAGGCGACAGGGTATCACTGAAGCTTTCTTT
D gene: TRBD2; V gene: TRBV30; clone size: NA; J gene: TRBJ2-3; CDR3 length: 16; CDR3 protein: CAWSGLAGSATDTQYF; CDR3 DNA: TGTGCCTGGAGTGGACTAGCGGGTTCAGCCACAGATACGCAGTATTTT
D gene: NA; V gene: TRBV3-1/TRBV3-2; clone size: NA; J gene: TRBJ1-2; CDR3 length: 16; CDR3 protein: CASSQDDGEANYGYTF; CDR3 DNA: TGTGCCAGCAGCCAAGATGACGGAGAGGCTAACTATGGCTACACCTTC
D gene: NA; V gene: TRBV11-2; clone size: NA; J gene: TRBJ2-2; CDR3 length: 16; CDR3 protein: CASSLGPGQDTGELFF; CDR3 DNA: TGTGCCAGCAGCTTAGGACCGGGACAAGACACCGGGGAGCTGTTTTTT